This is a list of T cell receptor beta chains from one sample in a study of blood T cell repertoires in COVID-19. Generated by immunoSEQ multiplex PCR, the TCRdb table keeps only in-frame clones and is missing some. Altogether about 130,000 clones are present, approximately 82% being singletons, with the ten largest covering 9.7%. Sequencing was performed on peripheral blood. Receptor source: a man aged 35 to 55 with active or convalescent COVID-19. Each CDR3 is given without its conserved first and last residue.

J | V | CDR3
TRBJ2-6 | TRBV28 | ASSDPRGSGANVLT
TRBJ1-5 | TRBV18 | ASSPSAQSNQPQH
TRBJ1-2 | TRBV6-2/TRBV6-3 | ASSYSAGAIYGYT
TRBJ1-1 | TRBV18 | ASSGTGREDTEAF
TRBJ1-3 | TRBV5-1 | ASSQGLDSGNTIY
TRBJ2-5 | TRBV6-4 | ASSALAGAQETQY
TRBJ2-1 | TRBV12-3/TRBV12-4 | ASGKTEINEQF
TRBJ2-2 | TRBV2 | ASSSSGGTNTGELF
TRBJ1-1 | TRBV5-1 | ASSLEEGVNTEAF
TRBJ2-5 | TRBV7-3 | ASSLLPGQQETQY
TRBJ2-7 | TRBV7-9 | ASSSNRDRVAYEQY
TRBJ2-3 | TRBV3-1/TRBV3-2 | ASAVLRLAGGRGTDTQY
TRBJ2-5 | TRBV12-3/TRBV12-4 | ASSGQGRETQY
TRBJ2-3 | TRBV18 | ASSPPGRDTQY
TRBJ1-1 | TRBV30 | AWKDRGNTEAF
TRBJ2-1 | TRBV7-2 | ASTGGSTYNEQF
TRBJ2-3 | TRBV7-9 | ASSYQRGGQKDTQY
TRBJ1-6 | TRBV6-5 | ARGTVNSPLH
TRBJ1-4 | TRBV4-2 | ASSQSTGRGEKLF
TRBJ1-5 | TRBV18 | ASSPGENQPQH
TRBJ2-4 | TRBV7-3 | ASSLTGGQNIQY
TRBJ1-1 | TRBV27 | ASSFRENTEAF
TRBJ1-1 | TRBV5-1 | ASSRSLDRINTEAF
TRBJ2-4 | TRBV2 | ASSGLAKNIQY
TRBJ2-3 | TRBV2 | ASSDRGASTDTQY
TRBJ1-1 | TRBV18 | ASSLLGGNAEAF
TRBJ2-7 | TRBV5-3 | ARSCNSSYEQY
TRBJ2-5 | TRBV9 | ASSVFSGGLETQY
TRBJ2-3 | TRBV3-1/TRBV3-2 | ASSQRGGGDTQY
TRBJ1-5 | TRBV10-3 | ASEAVNSNQPQH
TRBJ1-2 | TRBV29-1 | SVGSRDYGYT
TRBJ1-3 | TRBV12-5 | ASGLVAGARGNTIY
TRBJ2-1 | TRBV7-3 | ASSQDRGEYNEQF
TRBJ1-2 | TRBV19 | ASSILLDRGRHGYT
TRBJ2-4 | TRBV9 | ASSVGGAGKNIQY
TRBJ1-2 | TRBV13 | ASSLGRVNYGYT
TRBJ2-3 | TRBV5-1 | ASSFSNPTDTQY
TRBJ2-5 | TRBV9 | ASSAYGETQY
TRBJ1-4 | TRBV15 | ATMTGGDEKLF
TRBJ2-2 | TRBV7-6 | ASSPRGSTGELF